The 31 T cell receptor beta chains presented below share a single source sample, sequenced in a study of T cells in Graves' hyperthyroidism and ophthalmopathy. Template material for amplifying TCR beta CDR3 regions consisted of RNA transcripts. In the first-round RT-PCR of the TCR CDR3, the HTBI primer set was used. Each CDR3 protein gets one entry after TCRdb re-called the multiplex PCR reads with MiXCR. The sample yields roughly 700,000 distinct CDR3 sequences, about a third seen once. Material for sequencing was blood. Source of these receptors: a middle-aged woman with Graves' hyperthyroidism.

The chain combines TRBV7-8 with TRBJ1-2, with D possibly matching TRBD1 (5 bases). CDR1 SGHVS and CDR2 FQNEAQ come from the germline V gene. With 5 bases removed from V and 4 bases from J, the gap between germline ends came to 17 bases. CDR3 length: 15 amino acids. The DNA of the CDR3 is TGTGCCAGCAGCGCGCGTTGGGGGGAAGGCTATGGCTACACCTTC. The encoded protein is CASSARWGEGYGYTF.

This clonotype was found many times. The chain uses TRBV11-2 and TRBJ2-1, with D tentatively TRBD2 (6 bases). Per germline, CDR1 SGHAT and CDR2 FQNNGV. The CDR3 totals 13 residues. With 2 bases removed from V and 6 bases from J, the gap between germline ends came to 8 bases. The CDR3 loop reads CASSLSSVNEQFF. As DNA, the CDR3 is TGTGCCAGCAGCTTATCTAGCGTCAATGAGCAGTTCTTC.

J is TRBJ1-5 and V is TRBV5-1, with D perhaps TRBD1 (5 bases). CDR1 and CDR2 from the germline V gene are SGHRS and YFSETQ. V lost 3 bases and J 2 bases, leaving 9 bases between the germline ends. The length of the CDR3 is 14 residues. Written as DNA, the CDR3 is TGCGCCAGCAGCTCGGGACCAGGCAATCAGCCCCAGCATTTT. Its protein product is CASSSGPGNQPQHF.

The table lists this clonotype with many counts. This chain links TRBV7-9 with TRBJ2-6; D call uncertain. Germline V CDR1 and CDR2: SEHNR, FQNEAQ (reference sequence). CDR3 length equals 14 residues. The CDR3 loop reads CCIAHSSGANVLTF. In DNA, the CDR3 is TGTTGTATTGCTCATAGCTCTGGGGCCAACGTCCTGACTTTC.

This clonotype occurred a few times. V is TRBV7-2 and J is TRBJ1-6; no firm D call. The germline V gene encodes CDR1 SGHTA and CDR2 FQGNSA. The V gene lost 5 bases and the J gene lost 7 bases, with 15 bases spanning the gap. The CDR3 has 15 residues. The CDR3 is CASSQEMTVNSPLHF. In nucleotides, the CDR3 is TGTGCCAGCAGCCAAGAAATGACGGTGAATTCACCCCTCCACTTT.

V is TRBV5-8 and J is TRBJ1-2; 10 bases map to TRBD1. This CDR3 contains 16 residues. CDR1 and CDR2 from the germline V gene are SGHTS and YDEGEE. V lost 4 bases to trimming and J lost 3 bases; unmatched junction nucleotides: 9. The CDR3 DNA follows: TGTGCCAGCAGCCAACCGGGACAGGGGAAACACTATGGCTACACCTTC. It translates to CASSQPGQGKHYGYTF.

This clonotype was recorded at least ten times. In DNA, the CDR3 is TGTGCCAGCAGCTTAGAAACAGGGGTGTCAAACTTCACCTTC. Translation gives CASSLETGVSNFTF. This chain joins TRBV7-9 and TRBJ1-2, with 7 bases identical to TRBD1. CDR1 is SEHNR and CDR2 is FQNEAQ in the germline V gene (reference sequence). V shed 1 base and J 13 bases; nucleotides not matched to a gene: 12. The CDR3 length is 14 residues.

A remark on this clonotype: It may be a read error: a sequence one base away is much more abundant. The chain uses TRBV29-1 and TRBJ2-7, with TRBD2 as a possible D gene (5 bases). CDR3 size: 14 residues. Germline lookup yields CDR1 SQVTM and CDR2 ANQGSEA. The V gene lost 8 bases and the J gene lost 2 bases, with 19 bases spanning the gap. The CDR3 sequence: CSYARGLLPYEQYF. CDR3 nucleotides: TGCAGCTATGCCAGAGGACTTCTCCCCTACGAGCAGTACTTC.

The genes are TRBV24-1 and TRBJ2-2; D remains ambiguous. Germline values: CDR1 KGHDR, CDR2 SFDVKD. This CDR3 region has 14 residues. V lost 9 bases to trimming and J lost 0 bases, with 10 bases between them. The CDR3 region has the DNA TGTGCCACCCTAAGAAGTCCGAACACCGGGGAGCTGTTTTTT. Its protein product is CATLRSPNTGELFF.

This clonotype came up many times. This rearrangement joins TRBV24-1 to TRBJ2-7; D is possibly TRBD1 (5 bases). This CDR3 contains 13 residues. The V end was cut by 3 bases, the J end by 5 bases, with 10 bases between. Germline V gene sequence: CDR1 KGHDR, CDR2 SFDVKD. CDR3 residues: CATSDTLTDEQYF. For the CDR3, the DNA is TGTGCCACCAGTGATACCCTGACAGACGAGCAGTACTTC.

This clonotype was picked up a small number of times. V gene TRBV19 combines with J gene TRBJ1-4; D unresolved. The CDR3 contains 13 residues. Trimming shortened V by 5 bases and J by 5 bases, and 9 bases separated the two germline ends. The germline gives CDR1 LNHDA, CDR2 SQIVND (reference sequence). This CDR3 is CASSWRLNEKLFF. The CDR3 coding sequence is TGTGCCAGTAGTTGGCGACTAAATGAAAAACTGTTTTTT.

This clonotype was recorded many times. The CDR3 reads CASSSGQDFDGAFF. CDR3 nucleotide sequence: TGTGCCAGCAGTTCTGGACAGGACTTCGATGGAGCTTTCTTT. The rearrangement uses TRBV6-5 and TRBJ1-1; 7 bases line up with TRBD1. CDR1 and CDR2 (germline): MNHEY, SVGAGI. The J segment lost 10 bases and the V segment lost 4 bases, leaving 12 bases of the junction unmatched. CDR3 length: 14 amino acids.

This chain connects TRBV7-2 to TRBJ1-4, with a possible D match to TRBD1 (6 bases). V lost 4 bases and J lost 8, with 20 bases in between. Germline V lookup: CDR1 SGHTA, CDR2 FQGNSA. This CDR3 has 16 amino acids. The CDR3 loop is CASSYNIPGDYEKLFF. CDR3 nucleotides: TGTGCCAGCAGCTACAATATCCCAGGGGATTACGAAAAACTGTTTTTT. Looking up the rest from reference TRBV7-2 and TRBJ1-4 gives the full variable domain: GAGVSQSPSNKVTEKGKDVELRCDPISGHTALYWYRQSLGQGLEFLIYFQGNSAPDKSGLPSDRFSAERTGGSVSTLTIQRTQQEDSAVYLCASSYNIPGDYEKLFFGSGTQLSVL.

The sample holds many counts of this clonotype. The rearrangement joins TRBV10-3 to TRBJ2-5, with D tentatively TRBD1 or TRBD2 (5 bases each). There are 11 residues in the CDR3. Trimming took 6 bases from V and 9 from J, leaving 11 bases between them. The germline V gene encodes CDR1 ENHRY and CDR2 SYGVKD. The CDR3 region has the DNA TGTGCCATCAGGACCGGGACGGCCCAGTACTTC. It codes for CAIRTGTAQYF.

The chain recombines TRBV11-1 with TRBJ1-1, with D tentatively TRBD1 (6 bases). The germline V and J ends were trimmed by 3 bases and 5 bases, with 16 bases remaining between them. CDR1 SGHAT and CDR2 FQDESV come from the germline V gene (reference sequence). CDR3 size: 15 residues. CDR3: CASSFTGRSRTEAFF. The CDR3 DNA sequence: TGTGCCAGCAGCTTCACAGGGAGGTCGAGGACTGAAGCTTTCTTT.

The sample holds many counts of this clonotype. The CDR3, as DNA: TGTGCCAGCACGACGAGAGGCGAGGCCACTGAAGCTTTCTTT. This encodes CASTTRGEATEAFF. This chain joins TRBV13 and TRBJ1-1; D remains unclear. Trimming removed 7 bases from V and 4 bases from J, with 16 bases in between. Germline V gene sequence: CDR1 PRHDT, CDR2 FYEKMQ (reference sequence). The length of the CDR3 is 14 residues.

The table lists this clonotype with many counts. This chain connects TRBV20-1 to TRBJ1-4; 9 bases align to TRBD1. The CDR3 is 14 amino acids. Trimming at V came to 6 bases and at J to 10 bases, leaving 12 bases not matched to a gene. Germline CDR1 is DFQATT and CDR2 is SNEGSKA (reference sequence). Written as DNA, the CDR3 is TGCAGTGCCGCAGTTTGGGACAGGGAAGGAAAACTGTTTTTT. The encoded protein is CSAAVWDREGKLFF.

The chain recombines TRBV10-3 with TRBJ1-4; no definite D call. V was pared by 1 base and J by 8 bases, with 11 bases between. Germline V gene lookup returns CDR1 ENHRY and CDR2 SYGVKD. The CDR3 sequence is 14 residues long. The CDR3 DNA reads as TGTGCCATCAGTGAGTTTGTTTTAAGGGAAAAACTGTTTTTT. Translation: CAISEFVLREKLFF.

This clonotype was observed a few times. Here the CDR3 DNA reads TGCGCCAGCAGCCAACTTCAGGGGGGCCGCTACGAGCAGTACTTC. It translates to CASSQLQGGRYEQYF. The chain has TRBV4-1 and TRBJ2-7; a weak D match, TRBD1 (7 bases). The CDR3 extends over 15 amino acids. From germline, CDR1 is MGHRA and CDR2 YSYEKL. The V end lost 2 bases, the J end lost 3 bases, and 14 bases lay between the germline ends.

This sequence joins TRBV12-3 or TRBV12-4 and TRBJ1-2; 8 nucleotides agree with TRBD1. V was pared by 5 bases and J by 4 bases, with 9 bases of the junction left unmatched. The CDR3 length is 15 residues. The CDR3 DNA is TGTGCCAGCAGTCATCGGACAGGGTACGCCTATGGCTACACCTTC. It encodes CASSHRTGYAYGYTF.

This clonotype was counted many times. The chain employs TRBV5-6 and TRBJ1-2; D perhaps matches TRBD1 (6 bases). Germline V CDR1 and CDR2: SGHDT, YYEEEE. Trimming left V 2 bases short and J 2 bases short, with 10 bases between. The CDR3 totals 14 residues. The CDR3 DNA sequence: TGTGCCAGCAGCTTACAGGGAACGAACTATGGCTACACCTTC. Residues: CASSLQGTNYGYTF.

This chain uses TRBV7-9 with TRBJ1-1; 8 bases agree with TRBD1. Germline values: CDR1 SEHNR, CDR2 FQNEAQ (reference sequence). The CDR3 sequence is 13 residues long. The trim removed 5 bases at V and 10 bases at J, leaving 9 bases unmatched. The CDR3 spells CASSPRGTGSAFF. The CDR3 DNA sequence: TGTGCCAGCAGCCCCCGGGGGACAGGCTCAGCTTTCTTT.

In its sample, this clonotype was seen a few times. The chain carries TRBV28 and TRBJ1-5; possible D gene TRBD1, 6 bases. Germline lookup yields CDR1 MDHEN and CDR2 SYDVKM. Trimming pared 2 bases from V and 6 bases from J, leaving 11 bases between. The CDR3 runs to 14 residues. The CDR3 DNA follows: TGTGCCAGCAGTTTAAAACAGGGACTTCAGCCCCAGCATTTT. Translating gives CASSLKQGLQPQHF.

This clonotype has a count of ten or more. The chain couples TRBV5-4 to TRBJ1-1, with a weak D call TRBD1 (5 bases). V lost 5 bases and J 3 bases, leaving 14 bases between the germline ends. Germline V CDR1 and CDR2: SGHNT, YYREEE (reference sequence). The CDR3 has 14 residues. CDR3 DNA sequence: TGTGCCAGCAGTCGAGGCCGAGGGGACACTGAAGCTTTCTTT. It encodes CASSRGRGDTEAFF. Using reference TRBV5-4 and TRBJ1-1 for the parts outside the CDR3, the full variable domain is ETGVTQSPTHLIKTRGQQVTLRCSSQSGHNTVSWYQQALGQGPQFIFQYYREEENGRGNFPPRFSGLQFPNYSSELNVNALELDDSALYLCASSRGRGDTEAFFGQGTRLTVV.

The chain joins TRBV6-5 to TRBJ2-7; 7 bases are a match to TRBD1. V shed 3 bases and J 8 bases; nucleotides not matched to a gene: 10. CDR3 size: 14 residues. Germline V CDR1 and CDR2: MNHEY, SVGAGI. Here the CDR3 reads CASSYDRDINKQYF. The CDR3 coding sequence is TGTGCCAGCAGTTATGACAGGGATATCAACAAGCAGTACTTC.

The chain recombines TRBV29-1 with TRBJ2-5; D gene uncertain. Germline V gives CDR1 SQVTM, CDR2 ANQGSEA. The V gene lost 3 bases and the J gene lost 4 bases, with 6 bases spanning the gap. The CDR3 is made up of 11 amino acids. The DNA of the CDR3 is TGCAGCGTTGAGGTCTTAGAGACCCAGTACTTC. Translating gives CSVEVLETQYF.

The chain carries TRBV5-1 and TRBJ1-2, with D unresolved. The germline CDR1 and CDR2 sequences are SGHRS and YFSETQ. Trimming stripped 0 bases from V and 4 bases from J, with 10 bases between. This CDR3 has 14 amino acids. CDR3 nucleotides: TGCGCCAGCAGCTTGGTCACAGTAGGCTATGGCTACACCTTC. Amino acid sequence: CASSLVTVGYGYTF.

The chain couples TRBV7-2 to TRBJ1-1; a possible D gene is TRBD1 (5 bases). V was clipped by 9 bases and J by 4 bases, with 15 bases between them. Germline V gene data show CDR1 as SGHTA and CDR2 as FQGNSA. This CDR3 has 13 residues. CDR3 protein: CASRLAGSTEAFF. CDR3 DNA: TGTGCCAGTCGATTGGCAGGGAGCACTGAAGCTTTCTTT.

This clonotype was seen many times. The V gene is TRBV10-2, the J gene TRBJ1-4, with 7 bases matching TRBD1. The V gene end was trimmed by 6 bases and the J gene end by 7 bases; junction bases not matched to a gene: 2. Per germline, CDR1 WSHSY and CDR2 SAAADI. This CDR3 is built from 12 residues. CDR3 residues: CASRGDSEKLFF. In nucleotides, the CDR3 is TGCGCCAGCAGGGGGGACAGTGAAAAACTGTTTTTT.

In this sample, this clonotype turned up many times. The CDR3 sequence: CASSSPTVVLNTEAFF. The CDR3 region has the DNA TGTGCCAGCAGCTCACCGACCGTCGTCCTGAACACTGAAGCTTTCTTT. The rearrangement links TRBV5-5 to TRBJ1-1; D is unclear. V was clipped by 3 bases and J by 0 bases, with 15 bases between them. The CDR3 contains 16 residues. CDR1 and CDR2 from the germline V gene are SGHKS and YYEKEE (reference sequence).

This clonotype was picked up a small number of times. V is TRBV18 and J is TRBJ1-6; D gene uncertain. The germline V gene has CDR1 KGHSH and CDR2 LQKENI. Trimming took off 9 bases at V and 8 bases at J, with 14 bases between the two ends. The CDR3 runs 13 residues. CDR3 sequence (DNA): TGTGCCAGTCTTCTACATGTGGATTCACCCCTCCACTTT. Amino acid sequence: CASLLHVDSPLHF.